This entry concerns a single TCR beta chain. TCRdb reassembled clones from the PCR reads with MiXCR. This sample has thousands of clones, with 25% to 40% found just once. The data stem from a study of metastatic and nonmetastatic thyroid tumors. No patient received treatment before thyroid surgery. V was cut by 5 bases and J by 7 bases, with 18 bases left in between. Germline values: CDR1 MRHNA, CDR2 SNTAGT. This CDR3 comprises 16 residues. Sample: tumor tissue. This sequence was found in a female donor with papillary thyroid cancer or a benign thyroid nodule (not recorded which). Some clones in this sample may be carry-over from other donors' samples. V gene TRBV6-4 combines with J gene TRBJ1-6; tentatively, D is TRBD1 (5 bases). CDR3 sequence (DNA): TGTGCCAGCAGTTACCAATCCGGGACGGCCAATTCACCCCTCCACTTT. This encodes CASSYQSGTANSPLHF.